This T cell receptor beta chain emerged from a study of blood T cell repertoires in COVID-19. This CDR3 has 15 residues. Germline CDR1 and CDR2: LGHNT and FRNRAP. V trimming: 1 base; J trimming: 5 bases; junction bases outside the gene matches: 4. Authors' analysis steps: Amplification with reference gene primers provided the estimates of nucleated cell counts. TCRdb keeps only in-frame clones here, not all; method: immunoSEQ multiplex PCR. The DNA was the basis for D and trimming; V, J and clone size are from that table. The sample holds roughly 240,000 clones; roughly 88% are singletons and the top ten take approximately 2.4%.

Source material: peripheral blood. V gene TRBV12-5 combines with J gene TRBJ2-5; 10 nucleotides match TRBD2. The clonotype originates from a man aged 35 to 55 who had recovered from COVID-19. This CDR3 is CASGLGAGGPETQYF. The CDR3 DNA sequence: TGTGCTAGTGGTTTGGGAGCGGGGGGGCCGGAGACCCAGTACTTC.